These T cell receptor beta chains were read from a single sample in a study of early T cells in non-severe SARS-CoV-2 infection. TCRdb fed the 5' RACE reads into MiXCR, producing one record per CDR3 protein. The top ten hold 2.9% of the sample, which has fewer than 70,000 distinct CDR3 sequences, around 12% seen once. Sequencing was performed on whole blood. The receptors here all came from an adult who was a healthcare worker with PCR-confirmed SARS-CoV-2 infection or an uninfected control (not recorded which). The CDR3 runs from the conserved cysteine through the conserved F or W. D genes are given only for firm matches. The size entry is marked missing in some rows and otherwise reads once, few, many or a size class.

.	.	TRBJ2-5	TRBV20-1	TGCAGTGCCGCCGCGGGGGCCCAAGAGACCCAGTACTTC	CSAAAGAQETQYF
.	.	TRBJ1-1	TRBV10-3	TGTGCCATCAGTGAGTATGGGGGTCGCACTGAAGCTTTCTTT	CAISEYGGRTEAFF
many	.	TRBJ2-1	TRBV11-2	TGTGCCAGCAGCTTAGGAATCTCTAGCGCCAATGAGCAGTTCTTC	CASSLGISSANEQFF
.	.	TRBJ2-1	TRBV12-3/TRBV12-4	TGTGCCAGCAGATCTCTAGGACTCCCCTCTCGGAATGAGCAGTTCTTC	CASRSLGLPSRNEQFF
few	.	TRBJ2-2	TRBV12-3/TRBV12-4	TGTGCCAGCAGTCGGAGAAACACCGGGGAGCTGTTTTTT	CASSRRNTGELFF
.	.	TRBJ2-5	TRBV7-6	TGTGCCAGCAGCTCCGTCGCAGGGGCGGAGACCCGGTACTTC	CASSSVAGAETRYF
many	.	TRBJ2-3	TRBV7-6	TGTGCCAGCAGCTTACTGGTTTCAGATACGCAGTATTTT	CASSLLVSDTQYF
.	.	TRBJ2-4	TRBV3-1	TGTGCCAGCAGCCCACTCTGGCCGGGGGGCGCTTCCAAAAACATTCAGTACTTC	CASSPLWPGGASKNIQYF
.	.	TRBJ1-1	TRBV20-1	TGCAGTGCTCAACGGGGCCCTGAAGCTTTCTTT	CSAQRGPEAFF
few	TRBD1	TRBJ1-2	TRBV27	TGTGCCAGCGCAGCCTTACAGGGGACTACTAACTATGGCTACACCTTC	CASAALQGTTNYGYTF
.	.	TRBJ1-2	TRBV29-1	TGCAGCGTTTACGACTCAGGGGGCTACACCTTC	CSVYDSGGYTF
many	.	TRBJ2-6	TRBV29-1	TGCAGCGTATGGGGGGTTGGGGCCAACGTCCTGACTTTC	CSVWGVGANVLTF
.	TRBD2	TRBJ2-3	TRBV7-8	TGTGCCAGCAGCTACTCCCGAATGCTAGCGGTAACCACAGATACGCAGTATTTT	CASSYSRMLAVTTDTQYF
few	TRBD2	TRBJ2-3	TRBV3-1	TGTGCCAGCAGCCAATCGGGACTAGCGGGGGGATTCACAGATACGCAGTATTTT	CASSQSGLAGGFTDTQYF
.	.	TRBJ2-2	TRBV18	TGTGCCAGCTCACCTAGGAAGACCGGGGAGCTGTTTTTT	CASSPRKTGELFF